The 2 T cell receptor beta chains below come from one sample, sequenced in a study of control samples from healthy donors and cancer patients. Repertoires were generated with immunoSEQ multiplex PCR, while TCRdb's copy carries only in-frame clones and drops some. The data show 75,000 to 90,000 clones, with about nine tenths seen just once and 8% to 10% held by the top ten. The sequenced sample consisted of PBMCs. Source of these receptors: a woman between 50 and 59 years old with colorectal cancer.

The chain has TRBV6-1 and TRBJ2-5, with 9 bases identical to TRBD2. CDR3 size: 15 residues. The germline V gene encodes CDR1 MNHNS and CDR2 SASEGT. V shed 1 base and J 6 bases; nucleotides not matched to a gene: 6. The CDR3 DNA follows: TGTGCCAGCAGTGAAGGTCCAGCGGGGGGACAGACCCAGTACTTC. It is translated as CASSEGPAGGQTQYF.

The chain joins TRBV4-3 to TRBJ1-2; the D is unclear. Germline V gene data show CDR1 as LGHNA and CDR2 as YSLEER. This CDR3 has 14 amino acids. Trimming cost V 2 bases and J 8 bases, with 15 bases left between them. For the CDR3, the DNA is TGCGCCAGCAGCCAACTCGACCTAGGCGGGGGCTACACCTTC. Amino acid sequence: CASSQLDLGGGYTF.